The subject of this entry is one T cell receptor (beta chain). This sample was taken from a study of T cell changes during pregnancy in multiple sclerosis. This table comes from immunoSEQ multiplex PCR, and its TCRdb copy is limited to in-frame clones, with some not included. Of about 36,000 clones listed, 88% are singletons. Germline CDR1 and CDR2: KGHSH and LQKENI. The CDR3 is 14 amino acids. The ends were cut back, 3 bases at V and 4 bases at J, with 7 bases in the middle. The sequencing used CD4+ T cells from peripheral blood mononuclear cells, collected in the first trimester of pregnancy. The receptor's source is a female donor with multiple sclerosis, enrolled in a pregnancy study. The gene calls are TRBV18 and TRBJ1-6, with a tentative D call TRBD1 (6 bases). CDR3 in amino acids: CASSPDRYNSPLHF. Here the CDR3 DNA reads TGTGCCAGCTCACCCGACAGGTATAATTCACCCCTCCACTTT.